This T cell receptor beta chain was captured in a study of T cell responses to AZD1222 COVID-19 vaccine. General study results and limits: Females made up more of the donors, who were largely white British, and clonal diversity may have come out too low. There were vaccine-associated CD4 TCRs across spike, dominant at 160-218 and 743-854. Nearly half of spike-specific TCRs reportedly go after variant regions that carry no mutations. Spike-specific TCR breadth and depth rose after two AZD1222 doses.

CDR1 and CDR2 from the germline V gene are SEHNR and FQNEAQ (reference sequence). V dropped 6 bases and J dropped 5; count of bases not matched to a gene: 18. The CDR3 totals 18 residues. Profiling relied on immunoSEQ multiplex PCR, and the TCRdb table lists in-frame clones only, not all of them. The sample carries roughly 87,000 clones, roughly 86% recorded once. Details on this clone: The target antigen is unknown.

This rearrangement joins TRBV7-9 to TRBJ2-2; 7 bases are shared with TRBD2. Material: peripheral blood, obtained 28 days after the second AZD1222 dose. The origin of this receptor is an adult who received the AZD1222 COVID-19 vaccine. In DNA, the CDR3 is TGTGCCAGCAGAGGAAGCGGGAAACTGGGGATGTGGACCGGGGAGCTGTTTTTT. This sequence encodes CASRGSGKLGMWTGELFF. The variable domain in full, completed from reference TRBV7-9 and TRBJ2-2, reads DTGVSQNPRHKITKRGQNVTFRCDPISEHNRLYWYRQTLGQGPEFLTYFQNEAQLEKSRLLSDRFSAERPKGSFSTLEIQRTEQGDSAMYLCASRGSGKLGMWTGELFFGEGSRLTVL.